This is a list of T cell receptor beta chains from one sample in a study of Ad26.COV2.S vaccination and SARS-CoV-2 variants. Measured with immunoSEQ multiplex PCR; TCRdb has only the in-frame clones, and not every one. The table has roughly 390,000 clones, around 85% seen once. Specimen: peripheral blood, collected in a trial of Ad26.COV2.S vaccine versus placebo. The receptors shown here come from a person aged 18-65 years who received the Ad26.COV2.S COVID-19 vaccine or a placebo. Each CDR3 is given with its conserved first and last residue. D genes are given only for firm matches. The listing skips clone size in some rows; elsewhere it reads once, few, many or a size class.

j_call: TRBJ1-1; clone_size: -; d_call: -; v_call: TRBV19; cdr3_aa: CASSIGPEAFF; cdr3_nt: TGTGCCAGTAGTATTGGCCCTGAAGCTTTCTTT
j_call: TRBJ2-1; clone_size: -; d_call: -; v_call: TRBV4-2; cdr3_aa: CASSGGGTNNEQFF; cdr3_nt: TGTGCCAGCAGCGGTGGGGGGACAAACAATGAGCAGTTCTTC
j_call: TRBJ2-1; clone_size: -; d_call: -; v_call: TRBV5-4; cdr3_aa: CASSLDRGEQFF; cdr3_nt: TGTGCCAGCAGCTTGGACAGAGGGGAGCAGTTCTTC
j_call: TRBJ1-2; clone_size: -; d_call: TRBD1; v_call: TRBV24-1; cdr3_aa: CATSDLSNRGLSWYGYTF; cdr3_nt: TGTGCCACCAGTGATTTAAGCAACAGGGGGCTTTCCTGGTATGGCTACACCTTC
j_call: TRBJ2-5; clone_size: -; d_call: -; v_call: TRBV10-3; cdr3_aa: CAISDWGHSGETQYF; cdr3_nt: TGTGCCATCAGTGACTGGGGACACTCAGGCGAGACCCAGTACTTC
j_call: TRBJ1-2; clone_size: -; d_call: TRBD1; v_call: TRBV30; cdr3_aa: CAWNTGGYGYTF; cdr3_nt: TGTGCCTGGAACACAGGGGGGTATGGCTACACCTTC
j_call: TRBJ1-2; clone_size: few; d_call: -; v_call: TRBV4-1; cdr3_aa: CASSQTGTFVYGYTF; cdr3_nt: TGCGCCAGCAGCCAAACCGGGACATTCGTCTATGGCTACACCTTC
j_call: TRBJ2-7; clone_size: once; d_call: TRBD1; v_call: TRBV19; cdr3_aa: CASSRDSPYEQYF; cdr3_nt: TGTGCCAGTAGTAGGGACAGCCCCTACGAGCAGTACTTC
j_call: TRBJ2-7; clone_size: -; d_call: TRBD2; v_call: TRBV2; cdr3_aa: CASTRASGAYEQYF; cdr3_nt: TGTGCCAGCACTCGGGCTAGCGGGGCCTACGAGCAGTACTTC
j_call: TRBJ2-3; clone_size: -; d_call: -; v_call: TRBV19; cdr3_aa: CASSIPPSDTQYF; cdr3_nt: TGTGCCAGTAGTATCCCCCCCTCAGATACGCAGTATTTT
j_call: TRBJ2-3; clone_size: -; d_call: TRBD2; v_call: TRBV9; cdr3_aa: CASSASGGAIDTQYF; cdr3_nt: TGTGCCAGCAGCGCGAGCGGGGGGGCCATAGATACGCAGTATTTT
j_call: TRBJ2-7; clone_size: -; d_call: TRBD1; v_call: TRBV12-5; cdr3_aa: CASGPGQGTYEQYF; cdr3_nt: TGTGCTAGTGGGCCGGGACAGGGAACCTACGAGCAGTACTTC
j_call: TRBJ1-4; clone_size: -; d_call: -; v_call: TRBV11-2; cdr3_aa: CASSLAPAVGEKLFF; cdr3_nt: TGTGCCAGCAGCTTAGCCCCGGCTGTAGGAGAAAAACTGTTTTTT
j_call: TRBJ2-5; clone_size: -; d_call: -; v_call: TRBV7-2; cdr3_aa: CASSFGTRLAKETQYF; cdr3_nt: TGTGCCAGCAGCTTTGGTACGAGGCTAGCGAAAGAGACCCAGTACTTC
j_call: TRBJ1-4; clone_size: -; d_call: -; v_call: TRBV3-1/TRBV3-2; cdr3_aa: CASSQGAGAVEKLFF; cdr3_nt: TGTGCCAGCAGCCAGGGGGCTGGGGCCGTTGAAAAACTGTTTTTT
j_call: TRBJ1-4; clone_size: -; d_call: TRBD1; v_call: TRBV6-1; cdr3_aa: CASNGQGGEKLFF; cdr3_nt: TGTGCCAGCAACGGACAGGGTGGGGAAAAACTGTTTTTT
j_call: TRBJ1-3; clone_size: -; d_call: -; v_call: TRBV11-2; cdr3_aa: CASSLEGGSRNTIYF; cdr3_nt: TGTGCCAGCAGCTTAGAAGGCGGGTCGCGAAACACCATATATTTT
j_call: TRBJ1-2; clone_size: -; d_call: TRBD1; v_call: TRBV2; cdr3_aa: CASSGDRLGYGYTF; cdr3_nt: TGTGCCAGCAGTGGGGACAGATTGGGATATGGCTACACCTTC
j_call: TRBJ2-2; clone_size: -; d_call: TRBD2; v_call: TRBV5-1; cdr3_aa: CASSLRGGLLNGGELFF; cdr3_nt: TGCGCCAGCAGCTTGCGCGGGGGGCTCTTAAACGGCGGGGAGCTGTTTTTT
j_call: TRBJ2-1; clone_size: -; d_call: -; v_call: TRBV7-2; cdr3_aa: CASSIDRLGNEQFF; cdr3_nt: TGTGCCAGCAGCATCGACAGATTAGGCAATGAGCAGTTCTTC
j_call: TRBJ2-7; clone_size: -; d_call: -; v_call: TRBV7-2; cdr3_aa: CASSLVQVGEQYF; cdr3_nt: TGTGCCAGCAGCTTAGTACAGGTGGGGGAGCAGTACTTC
j_call: TRBJ2-3; clone_size: -; d_call: TRBD2; v_call: TRBV27; cdr3_aa: CASSLSGLALDTQYF; cdr3_nt: TGTGCCAGCAGTTTATCGGGACTAGCGTTGGATACGCAGTATTTT
j_call: TRBJ1-5; clone_size: once; d_call: -; v_call: TRBV5-5; cdr3_aa: CASSLSTGYQPQHF; cdr3_nt: TGTGCCAGCAGCTTGTCTACGGGTTATCAGCCCCAGCATTTT
j_call: TRBJ1-4; clone_size: once; d_call: -; v_call: TRBV2; cdr3_aa: CASSVDAPANEKLFF; cdr3_nt: TGTGCCAGCAGTGTGGATGCACCTGCTAATGAAAAACTGTTTTTT
j_call: TRBJ2-3; clone_size: once; d_call: -; v_call: TRBV21-1; cdr3_aa: CASSKERFRKPDTQYF; cdr3_nt: TGTGCCAGCAGCAAAGAGAGGTTCAGGAAACCAGATACGCAGTATTTT
j_call: TRBJ2-1; clone_size: -; d_call: -; v_call: TRBV3-1/TRBV3-2; cdr3_aa: CASSQEGPQFF; cdr3_nt: TGTGCCAGCAGCCAAGAGGGTCCCCAGTTCTTC
j_call: TRBJ2-1; clone_size: -; d_call: TRBD2; v_call: TRBV30; cdr3_aa: CAWSRGGGSYNEQFF; cdr3_nt: TGTGCCTGGAGTCGGGGGGGAGGCTCCTACAATGAGCAGTTCTTC
j_call: TRBJ1-1; clone_size: -; d_call: -; v_call: TRBV30; cdr3_aa: CAWSLYPGRATEAFF; cdr3_nt: TGTGCCTGGAGCCTATATCCCGGGAGGGCGACTGAAGCTTTCTTT
j_call: TRBJ2-2; clone_size: -; d_call: -; v_call: TRBV19; cdr3_aa: CASSENRDTGELFF; cdr3_nt: TGTGCCAGTAGTGAGAACAGGGACACCGGGGAGCTGTTTTTT